The clone carrying this T cell receptor beta chain has ten or more counts. What was amplified from RNA transcripts were TCR beta CDR3 regions. When the TCR CDR3 underwent first-round RT-PCR, the HTBI primer set was used. TCRdb analysed the multiplex PCR reads with MiXCR anew, one entry per CDR3 protein. The sample consists of about 210,000 distinct CDR3 sequences, over 15% of them appearing once. The sample originates from a study of T cells in Graves' hyperthyroidism and ophthalmopathy. Those patients with uncontrolled infection, other autoimmune disease, pregnancy or lactation were excluded. Diagnosis relied on clinical symptoms, serum thyroxine and TRAb, thyroid ultrasound and orbital computed tomography. V gave up 3 bases and J gave up 3 bases, with 12 bases separating them. Germline assignment: CDR1 SNHLY and CDR2 FYNNEI. This CDR3 has 15 residues.

This TCR derives from a man aged 45-65 years with Graves' hyperthyroidism. This rearrangement joins TRBV2 to TRBJ1-5, with a tentative D call TRBD1 (5 bases). Sequencing was carried out using blood. CDR3 coding DNA: TGTGCCAGCAGTGATCCCAGGGCAATCAATCAGCCCCAGCATTTT. It yields the protein CASSDPRAINQPQHF.